This T cell receptor beta chain was captured in a study of cytomegalovirus exposure and HLA in healthy donors. This PCR relied on a set of 60 Vbeta primers and 13 Jbeta primers. Profiled with immunoSEQ multiplex PCR; TCRdb holds only in-frame clones, not every one. The sample gives some 150,000 clones, less than 9.5% of which show up once; less than 2% is in the top ten. Overall study findings and caveats: Altogether, 160 or so TCR beta chains were recorded as cytomegalovirus-associated.

Germline CDR1 reads SNHLY; CDR2 reads FYNNEI. This CDR3 has 14 residues. The V gene end was trimmed by 6 bases and the J gene end by 4 bases; junction bases not matched to a gene: 9. Points on this clone: Its target is unknown.

The specimen sequenced was PBMCs. This TCR derives from a male donor in good health and CMV-seronegative. The rearrangement joins TRBV2 to TRBJ2-7; 7 bases match TRBD1. The CDR3 loop reads CASRPTGVGYEQYF. The DNA of the CDR3 is TGTGCCAGCAGGCCTACAGGGGTTGGGTACGAGCAGTACTTC. Full variable domain (missing parts from reference TRBV2 and TRBJ2-7): EPEVTQTPSHQVTQMGQEVILRCVPISNHLYFYWYRQILGQKVEFLVSFYNNEISEKSEIFDDQFSVERPDGSNFTLKIRSTKLEDSAMYFCASRPTGVGYEQYFGPGTRLTVT.